One sample yielded the 30 T cell receptor beta chains listed below, sequenced in a study of blood T cells in healthy people across ages. Combining a sample-barcoded 5' primer with a J-beta primer mix, a second PCR ran for roughly 6 to 12 cycles. TCRdb fed the 5' RACE reads into MiXCR, producing one record per CDR3 protein. The sample lists 650,000 to 1,000,000 distinct CDR3 sequences; 35% to 40% were seen once. The sample consisted of blood. These receptors all stem from a man aged 18 to 30 in good health.

The V and J genes are TRBV11-2 and TRBJ1-4; D perhaps matches TRBD1 (6 bases). Germline V gene data show CDR1 as SGHAT and CDR2 as FQNNGV. Trimming took 5 bases from V and 3 from J, leaving 13 bases between them. This CDR3 is built from 15 residues. The CDR3 is CASSIQTGPNEKLFF. CDR3 coding DNA: TGTGCCAGCAGCATCCAGACAGGACCTAATGAAAAACTGTTTTTT.

This clonotype was seen only a few times. V and J are TRBV7-9 and TRBJ2-1; TRBD1 agrees at 7 bases. The CDR3 has 15 amino acids. The V segment lost 5 bases and the J segment 6 bases; nucleotides outside the gene matches: 10. Germline-derived CDR1 and CDR2 are SEHNR and FQNEAQ (reference sequence). As DNA, the CDR3 is TGTGCCAGCAGCCCCAGGAACAGGGGTGCCAATGAGCAGTTCTTC. The encoded protein is CASSPRNRGANEQFF. The variable domain in full, completed from reference TRBV7-9 and TRBJ2-1, reads DTGVSQNPRHKITKRGQNVTFRCDPISEHNRLYWYRQTLGQGPEFLTYFQNEAQLEKSRLLSDRFSAERPKGSFSTLEIQRTEQGDSAMYLCASSPRNRGANEQFFGPGTRLTVL.

J is TRBJ1-1 and V is TRBV20-1; the match to TRBD1 covers 9 bases. CDR3 length equals 14 residues. Germline V CDR1 and CDR2: DFQATT, SNEGSKA (reference sequence). Trimming removed 0 bases from V and 5 bases from J; junction bases left unmatched: 4. The CDR3 region is CSARETGGLTEAFF. In DNA, the CDR3 is TGCAGTGCTAGAGAGACAGGGGGGTTGACTGAAGCTTTCTTT.

This chain links TRBV20-1 with TRBJ2-7, with D perhaps matching TRBD2 (6 bases). The CDR3 loop spans 11 amino acids. CDR1 DFQATT and CDR2 SNEGSKA come from the germline V gene (reference sequence). Trimming shortened V by 3 bases and J by 7 bases, and 10 bases separated the two germline ends. CDR3 protein: CSASQAGEQYF. The DNA of the CDR3 is TGCAGTGCTAGTCAAGCGGGTGAGCAGTACTTC.

This clonotype was counted only a few times. This sequence joins TRBV12-3 or TRBV12-4 and TRBJ2-1, with D possibly being TRBD1 or TRBD2 (5 bases each). V lost 6 bases to trimming and J lost 10 bases, with 13 bases between them. CDR3 length: 12 amino acids. The CDR3 sequence: CASSVTGTEQFF. The DNA of the CDR3 is TGTGCCAGCAGCGTTACCGGGACGGAGCAGTTCTTC.

The chain couples TRBV10-3 to TRBJ2-1; 14 positions agree with TRBD2. J lost 6 bases, V lost 10 bases, and 11 bases had no gene match. The germline V gene has CDR1 ENHRY and CDR2 SYGVKD. The CDR3 runs to 16 residues. The CDR3 loop is CATRPPGLAGVNEQFF. CDR3 nucleotide sequence: TGTGCCACGCGACCGCCGGGACTAGCGGGGGTCAATGAGCAGTTCTTC.

This clonotype was found a few times. The chain employs TRBV5-5 and TRBJ1-2; 7 bases line up with TRBD1. This CDR3 has 13 residues. Per the germline V gene, CDR1 is SGHKS and CDR2 is YYEKEE (reference sequence). V shed 4 bases and J 4 bases; nucleotides not matched to a gene: 4. The DNA for the CDR3 is TGTGCCAGCAGCGAGGGACAGCCCTATGGCTACACCTTC. Translated, it gives CASSEGQPYGYTF.

This clonotype was seen at least ten times. The chain's CDR3 is CSATREYEQFF. CDR3 DNA sequence: TGCAGTGCTACGAGGGAGTATGAGCAGTTCTTC. The gene calls are TRBV20-1 and TRBJ2-1, with D possibly TRBD2 on 5 matching bases. The V gene's germline CDR1 is DFQATT and CDR2 SNEGSKA (reference sequence). The CDR3 totals 11 residues. Trimming left V 4 bases short and J 8 bases short, with 9 bases between.

The rearrangement links TRBV2 to TRBJ2-1; 11 positions agree with TRBD1. The V gene's germline CDR1 is SNHLY and CDR2 FYNNEI. V shed 2 bases and J 10 bases; nucleotides not matched to a gene: 16. CDR3 length: 18 residues. Written as DNA, the CDR3 is TGTGCCAGCAGTGAATCGGACAGGGGGCGATACGGTGTATACGAGCAGTTCTTC. It is translated as CASSESDRGRYGVYEQFF.

This clonotype was seen ten or more times. The rearrangement links TRBV20-1 to TRBJ2-7, with D maybe TRBD2 (6 bases). The CDR3 covers 14 residues. From germline, CDR1 is DFQATT and CDR2 SNEGSKA (reference sequence). The germline V and J ends were trimmed by 3 bases and 2 bases, with 14 bases remaining between them. The CDR3 DNA follows: TGCAGTGCTAGTTCCGGGACTGCCACCTACGAGCAGTACTTC. Translated, it gives CSASSGTATYEQYF.

This clonotype appeared a few times. The chain combines TRBV4-3 with TRBJ1-2; 7 bases fit TRBD1. The CDR3 loop spans 14 amino acids. Germline lookup yields CDR1 LGHNA and CDR2 YSLEER. Losses at the gene ends were 1 base for V and 7 bases for J; bases not matched to a gene: 6. CDR3 DNA: TGCGCCAGCAGCCAAGCTGACAGGGCGGCTGGCTACACCTTC. It yields the protein CASSQADRAAGYTF.

This clonotype was counted many times. The chain is built from TRBV9 and TRBJ2-3, with no clear D. Trimming pared 0 bases from V and 4 bases from J, leaving 9 bases between. CDR1 is SGDLS and CDR2 is YYNGEE in the germline V gene. This CDR3 contains 14 residues. The CDR3 is CASSVDPTPDTQYF. The CDR3 nucleotides read TGTGCCAGCAGCGTAGACCCCACACCAGATACGCAGTATTTT.

There are a few counts of this clonotype. The rearrangement uses TRBV5-1 and TRBJ1-4; no firm D call. Trimming removed 0 bases from V and 11 bases from J, with 14 bases in between. Germline lookup yields CDR1 SGHRS and CDR2 YFSETQ. This CDR3 has 14 residues. The CDR3 region is CASSLAGHGSKLFF. In nucleotides, the CDR3 is TGCGCCAGCAGCTTGGCGGGTCACGGATCTAAACTGTTTTTT.

This clonotype was observed a single time. The rearrangement uses TRBV20-1 and TRBJ1-6; D is uncertain. CDR1 is DFQATT and CDR2 is SNEGSKA in the germline V gene (reference sequence). The CDR3 length is 14 residues. Trimming removed 0 bases at V and 9 bases at J, with 12 bases between. The CDR3 protein is CSAREEGPGSPLHF. The CDR3 coding sequence is TGCAGTGCTAGAGAGGAAGGGCCTGGTTCACCCCTCCACTTT.

This chain connects TRBV7-2 to TRBJ2-1; perhaps TRBD2 as D (6 bases). Trimming took off 2 bases at V and 3 bases at J, with 11 bases between the two ends. CDR1 is SGHTA and CDR2 is FQGNSA in the germline V gene. The length of the CDR3 is 15 residues. CDR3 residues: CASSLLGTLYNEQFF. The CDR3 nucleotides read TGTGCCAGCAGCTTATTAGGGACTCTCTACAATGAGCAGTTCTTC. Full variable domain (outside the CDR3, taken from reference TRBV7-2 and TRBJ2-1): GAGVSQSPSNKVTEKGKDVELRCDPISGHTALYWYRQSLGQGLEFLIYFQGNSAPDKSGLPSDRFSAERTGGSVSTLTIQRTQQEDSAVYLCASSLLGTLYNEQFFGPGTRLTVL.

The chain joins TRBV25-1 to TRBJ2-7; D may correspond to TRBD1 or TRBD2 (6 bases each). The CDR3 is made up of 11 amino acids. The V and J ends lost 6 bases and 7 bases respectively, with 10 bases between them. The germline V gene encodes CDR1 MGHDK and CDR2 SYGVNS. This CDR3 is CASRLGGEQYF. For the CDR3, the DNA is TGTGCCAGCAGATTAGGGGGGGAGCAGTACTTC.

The chain links TRBV5-1 to TRBJ2-7; D ambiguous. The V end was cut by 1 base, the J end by 7 bases, with 15 bases between. The germline V gene encodes CDR1 SGHRS and CDR2 YFSETQ. CDR3 length: 14 amino acids. In DNA, the CDR3 is TGCGCCAGCAGCTTGCGGACGAGCTACAATGAGCAGTACTTC. The encoded protein is CASSLRTSYNEQYF.

This clonotype was picked up one time. The chain links TRBV6-6 to TRBJ2-3; 8 bases are shared with TRBD2. Germline V gene data show CDR1 as MNHNY and CDR2 as SVGAGI (reference sequence). The CDR3 contains 13 residues. After removal of 0 bases from V and 12 bases from J, the junction contained 5 bases not matched to a gene. In DNA, the CDR3 is TGTGCCAGCAGTTACTCGGGGGGGACTAGACAGTATTTT. Translating gives CASSYSGGTRQYF.

This clonotype came up once. A much bigger clone sits one base away, suggesting this may be a read error. The gene calls are TRBV10-2 and TRBJ2-4; unclear D gene. The end of the DNA is better explained by TRBJ2-5, so the J call may be wrong. Looked up from germline, CDR1 is WSHSY and CDR2 is SAAADI. The CDR3 runs to 14 residues. The CDR3 DNA reads as TGCGCCAGCAGTGCCGACACCGCCAGGGAGACCCAGTACTTC. It is translated as CASSADTARETQYF.

In its sample, this clonotype was seen many times. The chain carries TRBV25-1 and TRBJ1-2, with D uncertain. CDR1 is MGHDK, CDR2 SYGVNS, per germline. The CDR3 length is 13 residues. V was shortened by 0 bases and J by 3 bases, with 5 bases between the two germline ends. The CDR3 DNA reads TGTGCCAGCAGTGAATATGGGTACTATGGCTACACCTTC. It is translated as CASSEYGYYGYTF.

The V call is TRBV6-2 or TRBV6-3, the J call TRBJ2-7; D may correspond to TRBD1 or TRBD2 (5 bases each). The germline V gene encodes CDR1 MNHEY and CDR2 SVGEGT. There are 17 residues in the CDR3. V lost 3 bases and J lost 2, with 20 bases in between. CDR3 DNA: TGTGCCAGCAGTTATTCGGGACGGAGATCTTCCCCCTACGAGCAGTACTTC. This translates into CASSYSGRRSSPYEQYF.

The sample holds many counts of this clonotype. This chain connects TRBV12-3 or TRBV12-4 to TRBJ1-5; D possibly corresponds to TRBD1 (6 bases). This CDR3 spans 14 amino acids. V gave up 6 bases and J gave up 1 base, with 10 bases separating them. Written as DNA, the CDR3 is TGTGCCAGCAGGAGGGGGTCGAGCAATCAGCCCCAGCATTTT. It codes for CASRRGSSNQPQHF.

This clonotype has just one count. The chain links TRBV20-1 to TRBJ1-5; D is unresolved. Trimming shortened V by 5 bases and J by 1 base, and 15 bases separated the two germline ends. The CDR3 has 15 amino acids. Germline CDR1 reads DFQATT; CDR2 reads SNEGSKA (reference sequence). In DNA, the CDR3 is TGCAGTGCTCCCGACGGACCCCTCAGCAATCAGCCCCAGCATTTT. This gives the protein CSAPDGPLSNQPQHF.

At least ten counts were recorded for this clonotype. This sequence joins TRBV7-2 and TRBJ1-5, with D possibly TRBD1 on 6 matching bases. The CDR3 is 15 amino acids. V lost 0 bases and J lost 4, with 10 bases in between. Germline V gives CDR1 SGHTA, CDR2 FQGNSA. The CDR3 loop is CASSLASGANQPQHF. In DNA form, the CDR3 reads TGTGCCAGCAGCTTAGCGTCAGGGGCAAATCAGCCCCAGCATTTT.

This clonotype occurred once. V and J are TRBV29-1 and TRBJ2-2; D perhaps matches TRBD1 (5 bases). The CDR3 length is 12 residues. Germline CDR1 and CDR2: SQVTM and ANQGSEA. Trimming stripped 7 bases from V and 10 bases from J, with 16 bases between. The CDR3 loop is CSAIIGATELFF. The CDR3 DNA reads as TGCAGCGCCATAATTGGGGCGACGGAGCTGTTTTTT.

This clonotype was counted once. The chain recombines TRBV12-3 or TRBV12-4 with TRBJ2-5; 10 bases are a match to TRBD2. This CDR3 contains 13 residues. J lost 11 bases, V lost 8 bases, and 11 bases had no gene match. The CDR3 sequence: CASVGLAANEQYF. In DNA, the CDR3 is TGTGCCAGCGTCGGACTAGCGGCCAATGAGCAGTACTTC.

This clonotype has only a few counts. This chain joins TRBV12-3 or TRBV12-4 and TRBJ2-2; the D gene is possibly TRBD2 (7 bases). Trimming cost V 10 bases and J 1 base, with 13 bases left between them. The CDR3 spans 14 residues. The CDR3 DNA is TGTGCCACCCCAGGGGAGGGGAACACCGGGGAGCTGTTTTTT. Protein product: CATPGEGNTGELFF.

Ten or more counts support this clonotype. The chain links TRBV12-3 or TRBV12-4 to TRBJ2-7; maybe TRBD1 (5 bases). V was trimmed by 4 bases and J by 3 bases, leaving 10 bases between them. CDR3 size: 13 residues. CDR3 region: CASSSLTGYEQYF. CDR3 nucleotide sequence: TGTGCCAGCAGTTCCTTAACAGGCTACGAGCAGTACTTC.

The chain has TRBV19 and TRBJ1-2; the match to TRBD1 covers 10 bases. The CDR3 length is 15 residues. Germline V gene sequence: CDR1 LNHDA, CDR2 SQIVND (reference sequence). V trimming: 6 bases; J trimming: 0 bases; junction bases outside the gene matches: 4. The CDR3 nucleotides read TGTGCCAGTAGGCCCGGGACAGGGGCTAACTATGGCTACACCTTC. Translating gives CASRPGTGANYGYTF.

This clonotype was detected only a few times. J is TRBJ2-1 and V is TRBV7-8; tentatively, D is TRBD1 (5 bases). Germline CDR1 and CDR2: SGHVS and FQNEAQ. Deletions cut 3 bases from V and 0 bases from J, with 12 bases between. The CDR3 has 16 amino acids. The CDR3 DNA reads TGTGCCAGCAGCTTGTTCAGGGCATACTCCTACAATGAGCAGTTCTTC. It yields the protein CASSLFRAYSYNEQFF.